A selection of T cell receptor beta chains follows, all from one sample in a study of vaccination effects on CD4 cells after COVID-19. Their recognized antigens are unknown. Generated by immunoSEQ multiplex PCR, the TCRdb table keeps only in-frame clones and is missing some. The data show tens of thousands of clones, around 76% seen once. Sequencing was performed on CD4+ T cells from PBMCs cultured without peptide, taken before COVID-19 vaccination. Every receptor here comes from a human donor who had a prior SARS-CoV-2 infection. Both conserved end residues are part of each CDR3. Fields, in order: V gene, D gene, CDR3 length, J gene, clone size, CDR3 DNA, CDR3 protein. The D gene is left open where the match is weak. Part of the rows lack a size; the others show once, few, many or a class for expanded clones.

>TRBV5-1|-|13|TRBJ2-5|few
TGCGCCAGCAGCCTCCCGGGCGGGGAGACCCAGTACTTC
CASSLPGGETQYF
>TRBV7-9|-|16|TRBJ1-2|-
TGTGCCAGCAGCCCCCCCCACCTATTACAAAACTATGGCTACACCTTC
CASSPPHLLQNYGYTF
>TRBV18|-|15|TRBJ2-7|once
TGTGCCAGCTCACCATTAGGGACACTGGGCCACGAGCAGTACTTC
CASSPLGTLGHEQYF
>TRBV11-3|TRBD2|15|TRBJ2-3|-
TGTGCCAGCAGCCCCGGAGCGGGGCGCACAGATACGCAGTATTTT
CASSPGAGRTDTQYF
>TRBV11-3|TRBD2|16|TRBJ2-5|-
TGTGCCAGCAGCTTAGGGACGGGACTAGCTAAAGAGACCCAGTACTTC
CASSLGTGLAKETQYF
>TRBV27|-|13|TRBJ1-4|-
TGTGCCAGCGTGCCAGGGACTAATGAAAAACTGTTTTTT
CASVPGTNEKLFF
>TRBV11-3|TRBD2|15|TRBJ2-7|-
TGTGCCAGCAGCTTCTTGTTAGCGGGATCCTACGAGCAGTACTTC
CASSFLLAGSYEQYF
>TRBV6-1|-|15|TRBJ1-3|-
TGTGCCAGCAGTGAAGCCAGGGTTCCCGGAAACACCATATATTTT
CASSEARVPGNTIYF
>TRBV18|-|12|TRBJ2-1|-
TGTGCCAGCTCACCACGGGTGACAGAGCAGTTCTTC
CASSPRVTEQFF
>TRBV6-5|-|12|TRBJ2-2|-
TGTGCCAGCAGTATCCTAAGGGGGACGCTGTTTTTT
CASSILRGTLFF
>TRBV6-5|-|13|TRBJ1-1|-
TGTGCCAGCAGTTATAGGGGGTACACTGAAGCTTTCTTT
CASSYRGYTEAFF
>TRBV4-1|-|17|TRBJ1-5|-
TGCGCCAGCAGCCAGTATTTAAGGGGGGATAGCAATCAGCCCCAGCATTTT
CASSQYLRGDSNQPQHF
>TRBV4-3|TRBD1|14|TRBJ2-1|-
TGCGCCAGCAGCCCAACGGACAGGTCTCCTGAGCAGTTCTTC
CASSPTDRSPEQFF
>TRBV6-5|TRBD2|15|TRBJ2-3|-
TGTGCCAGCAGTAGCCCTAGCGGGGGGGCAGATACGCAGTATTTT
CASSSPSGGADTQYF
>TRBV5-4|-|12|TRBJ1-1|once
TGTGCCAGCAGCTCGGACAGCATTGAAGCTTTCTTT
CASSSDSIEAFF
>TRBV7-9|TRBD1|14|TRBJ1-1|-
TGTGCCAGCAGCTACCGGGACAGGGAGTCCCCTGGTTTCTTT
CASSYRDRESPGFF
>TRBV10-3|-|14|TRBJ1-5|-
TGTGCCATCAGTGAGTCGTACGGGGATCAGCCCCAGCATTTT
CAISESYGDQPQHF
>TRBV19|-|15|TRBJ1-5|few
TGTGCCAGTACCTACTCCCGGGACGTCGCTCGGCCCCAGCATTTT
CASTYSRDVARPQHF
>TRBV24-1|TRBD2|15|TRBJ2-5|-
TGTGCCACCAGTGACCGTAGCGGGGGGAAAGAGACCCAGTACTTC
CATSDRSGGKETQYF
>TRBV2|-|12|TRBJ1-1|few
TGTGCCAGCACCCAAACAGTGGTCAACACTTTCTTT
CASTQTVVNTFF
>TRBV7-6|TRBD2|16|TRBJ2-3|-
TGTGCCAGCAGCCGGGGGGCTAGCGGGAGTACAGATACGCAGTATTTT
CASSRGASGSTDTQYF
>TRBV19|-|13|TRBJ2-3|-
TGTGCCAGTCGCGGGACTAGCACAGATACGCAGTATTTT
CASRGTSTDTQYF
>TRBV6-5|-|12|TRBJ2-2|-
TGTGCCAGCAGTAGGCGGTTCGGGGAGCTGTTTTTT
CASSRRFGELFF
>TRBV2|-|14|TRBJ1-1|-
TGTGCCAGCAGTGTAGCCAGGGGAGACACTGAAGCTTTCTTT
CASSVARGDTEAFF
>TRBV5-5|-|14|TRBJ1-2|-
TGTGCCAGCAGCAATTCAGCAGCCCATTATGGCTACACCTTC
CASSNSAAHYGYTF
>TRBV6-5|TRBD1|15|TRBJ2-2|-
TGTGCCAGCAGTTTTCAGGGGGCCGGCACCGGGGAGCTGTTTTTT
CASSFQGAGTGELFF
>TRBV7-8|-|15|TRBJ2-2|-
TGTGCCAGCAGCTTAGCGAGGGCTAACACCGGGGAGCTGTTTTTT
CASSLARANTGELFF
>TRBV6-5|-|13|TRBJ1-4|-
TGTGCCAGCCAGCGGGTCAGTGGTGAAAAACTGTTTTTT
CASQRVSGEKLFF
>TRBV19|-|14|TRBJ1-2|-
TGTGCCAGTATATCAGTGGGACCGCTGGGTGGCTACACCTTC
CASISVGPLGGYTF
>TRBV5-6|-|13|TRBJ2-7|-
TGTGCCAGCGGGACTGTGCAGGGAGCCGAGCAGTACTTC
CASGTVQGAEQYF
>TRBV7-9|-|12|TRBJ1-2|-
TGTGCCAGCAGCCCCGACAGAGATGGCTACACCTTC
CASSPDRDGYTF
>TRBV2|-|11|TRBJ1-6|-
TGTGCCAGCGGTAGGGATTCACCCCTCCACTTT
CASGRDSPLHF
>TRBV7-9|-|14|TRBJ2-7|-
TGTGCCAGCAGCTTAACTATGACAGCATACGAGCAGTACTTC
CASSLTMTAYEQYF
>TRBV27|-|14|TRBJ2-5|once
TGTGCCAGCAGTTTATCGAGGGTTTTGGAGACCCAGTACTTC
CASSLSRVLETQYF
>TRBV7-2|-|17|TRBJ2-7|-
TGTGCCAGCAGCTTTGGAGCAACTAGCATGCCTGACTACGAGCAGTACTTC
CASSFGATSMPDYEQYF
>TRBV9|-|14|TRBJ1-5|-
TGTGCCAGCAGCGCCGGACAGATAAATCAGCCCCAGCATTTT
CASSAGQINQPQHF